This T cell receptor beta chain emerged from a study of T cell responses to AZD1222 COVID-19 vaccine. Study findings and constraints: It was only six AZD1222 recipients who were seropositive at baseline.

Here immunoSEQ multiplex PCR was the method, and the copy in TCRdb shows in-frame clones only, minus some. The sample includes 100,000 to 150,000 clones, roughly 91% of them seen just once. Deletions cut 2 bases from V and 6 bases from J, with 10 bases between. The CDR3 is made up of 13 amino acids. CDR1 and CDR2 from the germline V gene are MNHEY and SMNVEV (reference sequence). In regard to this clone: Its antigen is currently unknown.

Source: peripheral blood, taken on day 0 of AZD1222 vaccination. V usage is TRBV27 and J usage is TRBJ1-1; D may be TRBD1 (5 bases). The sequence derives from an adult in good health. The CDR3 protein is CASSLGGGAEAFF. CDR3 nucleotides: TGTGCCAGCAGTTTAGGCGGAGGGGCTGAAGCTTTCTTT.